These 3 T cell receptor beta chains were sequenced from one sample in a study of tumor-infiltrating lymphocytes in primary liver carcinoma. A primer in the constant region served to generate TCR beta cDNA from approximately 450 ng of total RNA. ARM-PCR, slightly modified, supplied the TCR beta libraries through three nested multiplex PCR rounds. It was with TRBV1-TRBV30 forward primers and a C-beta reverse primer that the first two PCR rounds were run, at 10 cycles each. TCRdb reprocessed the multiplex PCR reads via MiXCR and lists one record per CDR3 protein. The repertoire holds around 170,000 distinct CDR3 sequences, with approximately 60% as singletons. Blood RNA was derived from unsorted whole blood, and germline DNA was extracted too. Input material: peripheral blood. These receptors were collected from a man aged 35 to 55 with primary liver carcinoma and hepatitis B virus infection.

The rearrangement links TRBV10-3 to TRBJ2-6; a possible D gene is TRBD2 (6 bases). Germline values: CDR1 ENHRY, CDR2 SYGVKD. This CDR3 spans 16 amino acids. V shed 3 bases and J shed 2 bases, with 11 bases lying between them. The CDR3: CAISEAWTTGANVLTF. The CDR3 coding sequence is TGTGCCATCAGTGAAGCCTGGACTACTGGGGCCAACGTCCTGACTTTC.

The table lists this clonotype with a few counts. The chain has TRBV5-6 and TRBJ2-7, with D hard to call. The CDR3 sequence is 12 residues long. Germline CDR1 SGHDT, CDR2 YYEEEE. Trimming left V 3 bases short and J 4 bases short, with 8 bases between. The CDR3, as DNA: TGTGCCAGCAGCTCCGGGTTATACGAGCAGTACTTC. Translating gives CASSSGLYEQYF.

The chain carries TRBV6-2 or TRBV6-3 and TRBJ1-5; D not resolved. The CDR3 extends over 13 amino acids. CDR1 is MNHEY and CDR2 is SVGEGT in the germline V gene. With 9 bases removed from V and 3 bases from J, the gap between germline ends came to 12 bases. The CDR3 DNA reads as TGTGCCAGTTCTCGGGATCTCAATCAGCCCCAGCATTTT. Protein sequence: CASSRDLNQPQHF.